The entry below describes one TCR beta chain. No antigen is known for it. There are no base qualities to consult, and no much larger clone falls within one base. From a lookup of the germline V gene, CDR1 and CDR2 are MNHNS and SASEGT. V drops 6 bases and J drops 9 bases, leaving 18 bases in between. The CDR3 goes from the cysteine to the phenylalanine over 14 residues. The DNA shown is the 42-base CDR3, in frame from base 1. This sample was taken from a study of post-analysis software for immune sequencing data (dated by TCRdb to 2013 to 2016). Notes on the research overall: Disease courses on record covered relapsing-remitting, secondary progressive and progressive-relapsing multiple sclerosis, though some patients had no subtype annotation. Patient repertoires were compared against 11 to 12 previously published healthy control repertoires from donors aged about 6 to 26 years. A subset of samples was prepared in parallel using single-end sample barcoding, then pooled and co-amplified after Illumina adapter ligation.

Receptor libraries were prepared by PCR. Sequencing used an Illumina HiSeq 2500. Unique molecular identifiers were incorporated into TCR beta cDNA libraries to reduce PCR and sequencing biases. Roughly 500,000 cDNA molecules were obtained per 1 to 10 million input T cells, so each molecule approximated one T cell. Patient libraries were prepared and sequenced with the same protocol used for the earlier healthy control dataset. Samples belonging to the same batch were prepared together, multiplexed and sequenced on a shared HiSeq lane. As for how the authors treated the data: MIGEC handled the raw barcoded reads, throwing out single-read molecular identifier groups before consensus assembly and CDR3 extraction. VDJtools was used for post-analysis of the clonotype tables, and diversity was normalized by down-sampling every dataset to the size of the smallest sample. Repertoire overlap clustering matched CDR3 amino acid but not nucleotide sequences to correct batch-related cross-sample contamination. TCRdb reprocessing: public reads trimmed at Q25 with fastp, clones called with MiXCR, in-frame beta chains kept. Entries are consolidated by CDR3 protein sequence, retaining the most common genes and DNA. The V and J calls were not made by the authors but by TCRdb's processing. In all, the sample holds some 370,000 distinct CDR3 sequences, and less than 40% of those were seen once. The ten largest clones add up to 13% of the sample.

Points the paper makes about the study in general: Significantly higher frequencies in patients than in controls were found for roughly 5 TRBV segments, including TRBV5-6, TRBV5-1 and TRBV20-1. The multiple sclerosis patient group was slightly younger than the control group. Significantly lower normalized Chao1 diversity was found in multiple sclerosis patients than in controls, suggesting substantial peripheral T-cell clonal expansion. Direct clustering with F measure showed strong co-clustering of samples prepared in the same batch, prompting a batch-effect correction.

To demonstrate the VDJtools post-analysis software, TCR beta repertoires were profiled from the peripheral blood of over ten young patients with multiple sclerosis. The patients with multiple sclerosis were children and adolescents between roughly 6 and 17 years of age. The V and J genes are TRBV6-1 and TRBJ2-1; TRBD1 is a possible D gene, resting on 7 matching bases. Sequenced material: blood. This TCR was sampled from a girl aged 10 to 17 with multiple sclerosis. The nucleotide sequence is TGTGCCAGCAGCCGGACAGGAGGGGGTGGTGAGCAGTTCTTC. This gives the protein CASSRTGGGGEQFF.